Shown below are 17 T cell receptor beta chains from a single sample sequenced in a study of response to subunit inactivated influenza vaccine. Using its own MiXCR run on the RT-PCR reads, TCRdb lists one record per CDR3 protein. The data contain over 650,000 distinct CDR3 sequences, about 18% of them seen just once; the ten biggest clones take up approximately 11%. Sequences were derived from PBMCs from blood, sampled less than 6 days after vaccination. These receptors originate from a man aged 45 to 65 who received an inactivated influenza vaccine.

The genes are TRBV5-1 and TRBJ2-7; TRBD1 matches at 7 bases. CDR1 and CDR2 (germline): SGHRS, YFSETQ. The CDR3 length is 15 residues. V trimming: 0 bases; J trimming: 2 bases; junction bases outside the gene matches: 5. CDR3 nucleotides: TGCGCCAGCAGCTTGGGGGACAGCCGACCCTACGAGCAGTACTTC. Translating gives CASSLGDSRPYEQYF.

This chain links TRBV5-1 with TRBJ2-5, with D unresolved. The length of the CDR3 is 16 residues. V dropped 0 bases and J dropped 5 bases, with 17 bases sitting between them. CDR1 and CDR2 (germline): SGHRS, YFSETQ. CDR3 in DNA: TGCGCCAGCAGCTTGGGTCGTGGAAATGCCTGGGAGACCCAGTACTTC. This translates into CASSLGRGNAWETQYF.

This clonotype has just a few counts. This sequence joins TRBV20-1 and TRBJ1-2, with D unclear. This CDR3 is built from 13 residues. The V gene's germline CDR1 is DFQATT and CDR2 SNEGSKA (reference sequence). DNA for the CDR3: TGCAGGGGCGATGCTACGGGAGACTATGGCTACACCTTC. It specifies CRGDATGDYGYTF.

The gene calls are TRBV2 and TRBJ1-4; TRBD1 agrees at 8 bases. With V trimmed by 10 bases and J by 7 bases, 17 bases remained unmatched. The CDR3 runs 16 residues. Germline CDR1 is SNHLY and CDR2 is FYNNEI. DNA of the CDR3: TGTGCCACCAAAGGGGGATCCGACAGGGGAACTGAAAAACTGTTTTTT. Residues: CATKGGSDRGTEKLFF.

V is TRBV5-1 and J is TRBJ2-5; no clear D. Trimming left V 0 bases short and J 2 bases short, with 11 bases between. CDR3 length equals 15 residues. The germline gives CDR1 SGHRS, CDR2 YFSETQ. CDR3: CASSLGPGFQETQYF. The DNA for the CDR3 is TGCGCCAGCAGCTTGGGGCCAGGCTTTCAAGAGACCCAGTACTTC.

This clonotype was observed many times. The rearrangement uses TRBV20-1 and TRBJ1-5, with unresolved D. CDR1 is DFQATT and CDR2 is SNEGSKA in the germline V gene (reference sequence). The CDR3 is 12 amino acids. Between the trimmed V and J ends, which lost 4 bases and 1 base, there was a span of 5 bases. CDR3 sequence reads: CSATDSNQPQHF. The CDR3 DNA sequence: TGCAGTGCTACGGACAGCAATCAGCCCCAGCATTTT.

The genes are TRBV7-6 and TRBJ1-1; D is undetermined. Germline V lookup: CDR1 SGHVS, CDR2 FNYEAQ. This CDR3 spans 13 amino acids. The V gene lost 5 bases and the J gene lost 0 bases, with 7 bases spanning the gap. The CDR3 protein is CASSPKMNTEAFF. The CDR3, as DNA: TGTGCCAGCAGCCCGAAGATGAACACTGAAGCTTTCTTT.

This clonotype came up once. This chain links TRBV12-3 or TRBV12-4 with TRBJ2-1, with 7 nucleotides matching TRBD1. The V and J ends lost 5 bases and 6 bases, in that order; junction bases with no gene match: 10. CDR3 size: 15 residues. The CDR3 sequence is CASSTDRVTGNEQFF. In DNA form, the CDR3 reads TGTGCCAGCAGTACAGACAGGGTAACGGGCAATGAGCAGTTCTTC.

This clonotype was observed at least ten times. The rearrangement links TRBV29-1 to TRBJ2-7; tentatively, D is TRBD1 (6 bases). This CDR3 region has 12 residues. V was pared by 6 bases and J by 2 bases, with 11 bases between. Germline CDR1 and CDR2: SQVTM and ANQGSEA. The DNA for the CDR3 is TGCAGCGTCGCGGACAGAACCTACGAGCAGTACTTC. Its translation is CSVADRTYEQYF.

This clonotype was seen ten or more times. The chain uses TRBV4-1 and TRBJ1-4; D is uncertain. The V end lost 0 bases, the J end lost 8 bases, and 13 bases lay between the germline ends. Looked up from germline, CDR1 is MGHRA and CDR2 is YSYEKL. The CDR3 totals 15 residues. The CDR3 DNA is TGCGCCAGCAGCCAAGATGCGGGTACGGGCGAAAAACTGTTTTTT. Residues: CASSQDAGTGEKLFF.

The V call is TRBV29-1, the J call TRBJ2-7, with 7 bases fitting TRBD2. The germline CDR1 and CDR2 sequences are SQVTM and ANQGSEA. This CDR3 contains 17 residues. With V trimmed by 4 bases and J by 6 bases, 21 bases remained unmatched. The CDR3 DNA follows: TGCAGCGTTGTAGCTACTACTCCGGGGGGTCTGGTGGGCGAGCAGTACTTC. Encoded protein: CSVVATTPGGLVGEQYF.

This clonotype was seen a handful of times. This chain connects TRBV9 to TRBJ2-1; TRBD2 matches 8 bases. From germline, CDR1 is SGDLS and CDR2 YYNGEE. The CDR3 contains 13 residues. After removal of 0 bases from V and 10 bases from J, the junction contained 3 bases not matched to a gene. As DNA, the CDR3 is TGTGCCAGCAGCGTAGGTTTAGCGGGAGAGCAGTTCTTC. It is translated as CASSVGLAGEQFF.

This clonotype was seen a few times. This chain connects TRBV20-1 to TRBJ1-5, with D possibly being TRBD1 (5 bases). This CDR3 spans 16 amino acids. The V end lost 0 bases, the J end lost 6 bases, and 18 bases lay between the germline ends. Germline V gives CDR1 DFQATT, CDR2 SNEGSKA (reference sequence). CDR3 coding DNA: TGCAGTGCTAGAGATAGTTGGAGGGGAGGAATTCAGCCCCAGCATTTT. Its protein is CSARDSWRGGIQPQHF.

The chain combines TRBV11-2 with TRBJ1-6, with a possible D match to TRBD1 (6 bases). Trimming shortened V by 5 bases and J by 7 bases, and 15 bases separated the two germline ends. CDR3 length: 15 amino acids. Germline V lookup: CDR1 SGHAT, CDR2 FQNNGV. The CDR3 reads CASSTLQGTNSPLHF. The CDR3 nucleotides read TGTGCCAGCAGCACGCTACAGGGTACCAATTCACCCCTCCACTTT. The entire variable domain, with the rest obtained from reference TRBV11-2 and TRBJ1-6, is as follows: EAGVAQSPRYKIIEKRQSVAFWCNPISGHATLYWYQQILGQGPKLLIQFQNNGVVDDSQLPKDRFSAERLKGVDSTLKIQPAKLEDSAVYLCASSTLQGTNSPLHFGNGTRLTVT.

The CDR3 nucleotides are TGTGCCAGCAGTGAACTAGCGGGAGCCACCGGGGAGCTGTTTTTT. Its translation is CASSELAGATGELFF. This chain uses TRBV27 with TRBJ2-2; 11 nucleotides line up with TRBD2. CDR1 is MNHEY, CDR2 SMNVEV, per germline (reference sequence). The CDR3 has 15 residues. The junction had 3 bases not matched to a gene; V was cut back by 5 bases and J by 4 bases.

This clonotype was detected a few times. CDR3 bases: TGCGCCAGCAGCCAAGATTCCCGGGATTCCGAGCAGTACTTC. Its protein is CASSQDSRDSEQYF. The rearrangement uses TRBV4-3 and TRBJ2-7; weak D call: TRBD2 (5 bases). This CDR3 has 14 residues. CDR1 LGHNA and CDR2 YSLEER come from the germline V gene. V lost 0 bases, J lost 6 bases, and 12 bases lay in between.

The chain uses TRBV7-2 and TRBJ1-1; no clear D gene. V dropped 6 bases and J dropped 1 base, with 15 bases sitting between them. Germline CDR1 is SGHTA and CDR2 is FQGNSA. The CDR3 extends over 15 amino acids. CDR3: CASSLVVHSNTEAFF. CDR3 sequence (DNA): TGTGCCAGCAGTTTGGTCGTGCACTCGAACACTGAAGCTTTCTTT.